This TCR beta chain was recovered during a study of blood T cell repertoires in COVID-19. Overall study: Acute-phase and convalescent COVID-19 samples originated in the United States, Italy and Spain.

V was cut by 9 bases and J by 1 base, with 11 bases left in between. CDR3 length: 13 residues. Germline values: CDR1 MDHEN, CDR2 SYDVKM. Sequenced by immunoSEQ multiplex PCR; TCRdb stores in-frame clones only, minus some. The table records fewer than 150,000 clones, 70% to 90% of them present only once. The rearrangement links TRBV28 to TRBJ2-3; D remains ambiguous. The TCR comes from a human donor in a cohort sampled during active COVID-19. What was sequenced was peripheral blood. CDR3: CASIRHGTDTQYF. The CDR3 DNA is TGTGCCAGTATAAGACATGGCACAGATACGCAGTATTTT.